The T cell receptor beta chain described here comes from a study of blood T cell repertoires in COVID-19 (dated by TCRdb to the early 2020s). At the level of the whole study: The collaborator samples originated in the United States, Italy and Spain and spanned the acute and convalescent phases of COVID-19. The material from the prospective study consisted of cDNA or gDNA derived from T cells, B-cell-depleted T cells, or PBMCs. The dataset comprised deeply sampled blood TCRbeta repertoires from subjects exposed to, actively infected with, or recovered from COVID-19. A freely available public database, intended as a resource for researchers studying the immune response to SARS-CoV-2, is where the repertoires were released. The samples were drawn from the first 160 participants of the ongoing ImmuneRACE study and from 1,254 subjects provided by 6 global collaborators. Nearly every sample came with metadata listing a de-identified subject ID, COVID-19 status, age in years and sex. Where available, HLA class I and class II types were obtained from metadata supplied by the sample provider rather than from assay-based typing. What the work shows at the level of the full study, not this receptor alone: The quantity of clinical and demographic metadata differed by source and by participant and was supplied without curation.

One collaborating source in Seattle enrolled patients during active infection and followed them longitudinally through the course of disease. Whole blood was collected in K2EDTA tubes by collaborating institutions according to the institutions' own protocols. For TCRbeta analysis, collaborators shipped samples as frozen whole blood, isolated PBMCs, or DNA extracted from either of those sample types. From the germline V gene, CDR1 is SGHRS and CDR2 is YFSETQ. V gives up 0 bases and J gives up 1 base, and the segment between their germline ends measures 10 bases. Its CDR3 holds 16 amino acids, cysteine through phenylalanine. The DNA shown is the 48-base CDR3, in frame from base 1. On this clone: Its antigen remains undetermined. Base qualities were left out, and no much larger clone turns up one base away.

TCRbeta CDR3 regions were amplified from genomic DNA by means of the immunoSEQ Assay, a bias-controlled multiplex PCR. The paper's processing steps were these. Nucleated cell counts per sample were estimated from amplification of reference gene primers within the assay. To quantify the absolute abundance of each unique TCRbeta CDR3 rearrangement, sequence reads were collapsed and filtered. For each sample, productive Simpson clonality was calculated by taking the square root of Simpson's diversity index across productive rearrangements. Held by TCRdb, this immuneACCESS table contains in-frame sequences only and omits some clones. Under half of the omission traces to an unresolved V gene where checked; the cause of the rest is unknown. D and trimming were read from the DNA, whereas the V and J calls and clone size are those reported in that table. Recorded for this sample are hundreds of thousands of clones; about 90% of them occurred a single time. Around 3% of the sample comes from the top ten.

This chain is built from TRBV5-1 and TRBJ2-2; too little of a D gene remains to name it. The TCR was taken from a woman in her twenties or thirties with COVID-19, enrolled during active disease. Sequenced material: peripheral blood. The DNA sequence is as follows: TGCGCCAGCAGCTTGGAACCAGGTTTGAACACCGGGGAGCTGTTTTTT. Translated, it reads CASSLEPGLNTGELFF. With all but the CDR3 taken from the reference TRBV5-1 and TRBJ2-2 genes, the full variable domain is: KAGVTQTPRYLIKTRGQQVTLSCSPISGHRSVSWYQQTPGQGLQFLFEYFSETQRNKGNFPGRFSGRQFSNSRSEMNVSTLELGDSALYLCASSLEPGLNTGELFFGEGSRLTVL.